This entry lists 26 T cell receptor beta chains sequenced from one sample in a study of blood T cell repertoires in COVID-19. The table came from immunoSEQ multiplex PCR; TCRdb's copy has only in-frame clones and leaves some out. The sample contains over 200,000 clones, 75% to 85% of which appear only once. Sequencing used peripheral blood. Receptor source: a man between 40 and 49 years old who had recovered from COVID-19.

This clone was counted between two and nine times. This chain links TRBV20-1 with TRBJ1-2, with 9 bases fitting TRBD1. This CDR3 comprises 11 residues. The junction had 4 bases not matched to a gene; V was cut back by 3 bases and J by 11 bases. From germline, CDR1 is DFQATT and CDR2 SNEGSKA (reference sequence). In nucleotides, the CDR3 is TGCAGTGCTAGCGACGGGACAGGGTACACCTTC. Protein: CSASDGTGYTF.

The V gene is TRBV30, the J gene TRBJ2-7, with TRBD2 as a possible D gene (5 bases). V lost 1 base and J 4 bases, leaving 17 bases between the germline ends. Germline V gene lookup returns CDR1 GTSNPN and CDR2 SVGIG (reference sequence). The length of the CDR3 is 15 residues. The CDR3 spells CAWSADWAGPYEQYF. The CDR3 DNA sequence: TGTGCCTGGAGTGCGGACTGGGCTGGACCTTACGAGCAGTACTTC. Supplemented by reference TRBV30 and TRBJ2-7, the full variable domain reads SQTIHQWPATLVQPVGSPLSLECTVEGTSNPNLYWYRQAAGRGLQLLFYSVGIGQISSEVPQNLSASRPQDRQFILSSKKLLLSDSGFYLCAWSADWAGPYEQYFGPGTRLTVT.

This clone was found once. The V gene is TRBV5-1, the J gene TRBJ1-3; 8 bases align to TRBD1. The germline CDR1 and CDR2 sequences are SGHRS and YFSETQ. The CDR3 is made up of 15 amino acids. Germline trimming cut 4 bases from V and 2 bases from J; bases unmatched to any gene: 5. The CDR3 here is CASSRTGGTGNTIYF. The CDR3, as DNA: TGCGCCAGCAGCAGAACAGGGGGGACTGGAAACACCATATATTTT.

The chain recombines TRBV6-2 or TRBV6-3 with TRBJ2-7; the D is unclear. V lost 4 bases and J 1 base, leaving 17 bases between the germline ends. This CDR3 contains 16 residues. Germline assignment: CDR1 MNHEY and CDR2 SVGEGT. The CDR3 DNA reads as TGTGCCAGCAGTTCGACCAAATACGGCGGATCCTACGAGCAGTACTTC. This encodes CASSSTKYGGSYEQYF.

The chain recombines TRBV5-4 with TRBJ2-5; 10 nucleotides match TRBD1. This CDR3 comprises 14 residues. V was clipped by 4 bases and J by 4 bases; unmatched bases: 4. Germline CDR1 SGHNT, CDR2 YYREEE (reference sequence). CDR3 residues: CASSTGTGVETQYF. Written as DNA, the CDR3 is TGTGCCAGCAGCACAGGGACAGGGGTAGAGACCCAGTACTTC.

The genes are TRBV11-2 and TRBJ2-1; 10 bases agree with TRBD1. V shed 6 bases and J 0 bases; nucleotides not matched to a gene: 14. The CDR3 totals 19 residues. CDR1 SGHAT and CDR2 FQNNGV come from the germline V gene. CDR3 DNA sequence: TGTGCCAGCAGACCGACAGGGGGCTCAAGCGGGAACTCCTACAATGAGCAGTTCTTC. Translating it yields CASRPTGGSSGNSYNEQFF.

This chain uses TRBV5-1 with TRBJ2-7; 7 bases line up with TRBD2. The length of the CDR3 is 16 residues. Trimming at V came to 4 bases and at J to 5 bases, leaving 15 bases not matched to a gene. Germline-derived CDR1 and CDR2 are SGHRS and YFSETQ. CDR3 amino acids: CASSPGRGGSSDEQYF. In nucleotides, the CDR3 is TGCGCCAGCAGCCCCGGGCGGGGCGGGAGTTCTGACGAGCAGTACTTC.

The rearrangement uses TRBV24-1 and TRBJ2-2; 7 bases fit TRBD1. CDR3 length equals 13 residues. With V trimmed by 10 bases and J by 6 bases, 7 bases remained unmatched. Per the germline V gene, CDR1 is KGHDR and CDR2 is SFDVKD. The CDR3 bases are TGTGCCACGTCACAGGGGAGCGCCGGGGAGCTGTTTTTT. Translated, it gives CATSQGSAGELFF.

The chain is built from TRBV7-2 and TRBJ2-3, with D tentatively TRBD2 (5 bases). Germline lookup yields CDR1 SGHTA and CDR2 FQGNSA. V dropped 8 bases and J dropped 2 bases, with 20 bases sitting between them. The CDR3 extends over 16 amino acids. The CDR3 bases are TGTGCCAGCTGTTCGCGGGCCACCATTATCACAGATACGCAGTATTTT. Its translation is CASCSRATIITDTQYF.

The chain has TRBV4-1 and TRBJ2-1; TRBD2 agrees at 8 bases. V lost 4 bases and J lost 8; bases outside the gene matches: 10. The length of the CDR3 is 15 residues. CDR1 and CDR2 (germline): MGHRA, YSYEKL. The CDR3 DNA reads TGCGCCAGCAGCCCAAGAGCGGGAGTCGTGGATGAGCAGTTCTTC. It codes for CASSPRAGVVDEQFF.

The V call is TRBV4-3, the J call TRBJ2-1; a possible D gene is TRBD2 (6 bases). The CDR3 has 15 residues. CDR1 and CDR2 (germline): LGHNA, YSLEER. Trimming shortened V by 0 bases and J by 5 bases, and 11 bases separated the two germline ends. Here the CDR3 DNA reads TGCGCCAGCAGCCAAGATCCGGGAGAGGACAATGAGCAGTTCTTC. It translates to CASSQDPGEDNEQFF.

The J gene is TRBJ2-1, the V gene TRBV3-1 (or the pseudogene TRBV3-2); 10 nucleotides line up with TRBD2. CDR1 and CDR2 from the germline V gene are LGHDT and YNNKEL (reference sequence). CDR3 length equals 18 residues. Trimming took 1 base from V and 1 from J; bases not matched to a gene: 7. The CDR3 sequence: CASSQGGLAGVSYNEQFF. CDR3 nucleotides: TGTGCCAGCAGCCAAGGGGGCCTAGCGGGAGTGTCCTACAATGAGCAGTTCTTC.

CDR3 residues: CASSVTSGNNEQFF. CDR3 nucleotide sequence: TGTGCCAGCAGCGTTACTAGCGGAAACAATGAGCAGTTCTTC. The rearrangement joins TRBV9 to TRBJ2-1; 8 bases match TRBD2. Germline V lookup: CDR1 SGDLS, CDR2 YYNGEE. This CDR3 has 14 residues. The junction had 3 bases not matched to a gene; V was cut back by 2 bases and J by 5 bases.

This clone appeared a few times. This chain links TRBV27 with TRBJ2-1; 7 bases map to TRBD1. From germline, CDR1 is MNHEY and CDR2 SMNVEV (reference sequence). This CDR3 contains 15 residues. The V and J ends lost 6 bases and 2 bases, in that order; junction bases with no gene match: 7. Here the CDR3 DNA reads TGTGCCAGCAGGCGACAGGGTAGGACCTACAATGAGCAGTTCTTC. Protein sequence: CASRRQGRTYNEQFF.

This clone appeared many times. The chain recombines TRBV5-1 with TRBJ2-7; TRBD1 agrees at 9 bases. Per germline, CDR1 SGHRS and CDR2 YFSETQ. The CDR3 totals 16 residues. The junction had 7 bases not matched to a gene; V was cut back by 0 bases and J by 3 bases. CDR3 sequence reads: CASSLDPGTGNYEQYF. The CDR3, as DNA: TGCGCCAGCAGCTTGGATCCTGGGACAGGGAACTACGAGCAGTACTTC.

The chain has TRBV6-4 and TRBJ2-1; 8 bases match TRBD2. This CDR3 spans 18 amino acids. J was trimmed by 5 bases and V by 0 bases; bases with no gene match: 12. In germline, CDR1 is MRHNA, CDR2 SNTAGT. The CDR3 nucleotides are TGTGCCAGCAGTGACTCCCAAGGAAGAGCGGGAGATGACAATGAGCAGTTCTTC. Amino acid sequence: CASSDSQGRAGDDNEQFF.

The rearrangement uses TRBV4-3 and TRBJ1-4, with TRBD1 as a possible D gene (6 bases). The CDR3 totals 16 residues. Germline V lookup: CDR1 LGHNA, CDR2 YSLEER. Trimming cost V 0 bases and J 8 bases, with 16 bases left between them. The CDR3 DNA follows: TGCGCCAGCAGCCAAGATCCTCGGACAGATGGAGAAAAACTGTTTTTT. Translating gives CASSQDPRTDGEKLFF.

This clone has more than one count but fewer than ten. The gene calls are TRBV7-2 and TRBJ2-3; possible D gene TRBD2, 7 bases. Trimming took off 1 base at V and 4 bases at J, with 18 bases between the two ends. CDR1 and CDR2 (germline): SGHTA, FQGNSA. This CDR3 region has 17 residues. CDR3 coding DNA: TGTGCCAGCAGCTTAGTCGGTACCGGGGGGCACTCAGATACGCAGTATTTT. It translates to CASSLVGTGGHSDTQYF.

The chain is built from TRBV11-2 and TRBJ1-2; the D is unclear. Trimming took 0 bases from V and 8 from J, leaving 10 bases between them. The germline gives CDR1 SGHAT, CDR2 FQNNGV. This CDR3 is 13 amino acids long. CDR3 region: CASSLDYSRGYTF. The CDR3 nucleotides are TGTGCCAGCAGCTTAGACTACAGCCGAGGCTACACCTTC.

This rearrangement joins TRBV19 to TRBJ1-1; maybe TRBD1 (6 bases). Trimming took off 4 bases at V and 3 bases at J, with 15 bases between the two ends. CDR3 length equals 15 residues. Germline loops: CDR1 LNHDA, CDR2 SQIVND (reference sequence). CDR3 loop: CASSNSPGADTEAFF. In nucleotides, the CDR3 is TGTGCCAGTAGTAATTCCCCAGGGGCGGACACTGAAGCTTTCTTT.

The gene calls are TRBV7-2 and TRBJ2-3; TRBD1 matches at 8 bases. CDR3 length: 15 amino acids. J lost 1 base, V lost 3 bases, and 3 bases had no gene match. Germline CDR1 and CDR2: SGHTA and FQGNSA. CDR3 sequence (DNA): TGTGCCAGCAGCTTTAAGACAGGGGGCACAGATACGCAGTATTTT. The encoded protein is CASSFKTGGTDTQYF. Variable domain in full (rest from reference TRBV7-2 and TRBJ2-3): GAGVSQSPSNKVTEKGKDVELRCDPISGHTALYWYRQSLGQGLEFLIYFQGNSAPDKSGLPSDRFSAERTGGSVSTLTIQRTQQEDSAVYLCASSFKTGGTDTQYFGPGTRLTVL.

The chain uses TRBV5-4 and TRBJ2-2, with 12 bases matching TRBD2. This CDR3 contains 16 residues. With V trimmed by 5 bases and J by 4 bases, 6 bases remained unmatched. Per germline, CDR1 SGHNT and CDR2 YYREEE (reference sequence). CDR3 DNA sequence: TGTGCCAGCAGGGAAACACTAGCGGGAGGCACCGGGGAGCTGTTTTTT. Its translation is CASRETLAGGTGELFF.

This chain links TRBV29-1 with TRBJ2-7; 9 nucleotides align to TRBD2. The CDR3 loop spans 16 amino acids. Germline-derived CDR1 and CDR2 are SQVTM and ANQGSEA. The trim removed 8 bases at V and 0 bases at J, leaving 14 bases unmatched. CDR3: CSSDVRTSASSYEQYF. The DNA for the CDR3 is TGCAGCTCCGACGTTAGGACTAGCGCTAGCTCCTACGAGCAGTACTTC.

The chain carries TRBV11-3 and TRBJ2-5; 8 positions agree with TRBD2. V dropped 1 base and J dropped 2; count of bases not matched to a gene: 9. The CDR3 is made up of 17 amino acids. Germline V gives CDR1 SGHNT, CDR2 YENEEA. The CDR3 DNA reads as TGTGCCAGCAGCTTAGTTCGCAGCGGGGGCCTTCAAGAGACCCAGTACTTC. Encoded protein: CASSLVRSGGLQETQYF.

The J gene is TRBJ1-6, the V gene TRBV9; TRBD1 aligns across 7 bases. Germline V gives CDR1 SGDLS, CDR2 YYNGEE. V lost 6 bases and J lost 6; bases outside the gene matches: 21. CDR3 size: 19 residues. The CDR3 coding sequence is TGTGCCAGCACCTTTAACGTACAGGAAGGGGGCCTAGCTAATTCACCCCTCCACTTT. Translated: CASTFNVQEGGLANSPLHF.

J is TRBJ2-7 and V is TRBV7-2; the match to TRBD1 covers 10 bases. CDR3 length: 14 amino acids. The V segment lost 6 bases and the J segment 5 bases; nucleotides outside the gene matches: 7. Germline CDR1 reads SGHTA; CDR2 reads FQGNSA. CDR3 sequence reads: CASRSGTGADEQYF. In DNA, the CDR3 is TGTGCCAGCAGGTCCGGGACAGGGGCTGACGAGCAGTACTTC. The variable domain in full, with the rest retrieved from reference TRBV7-2 and TRBJ2-7, is GAGVSQSPSNKVTEKGKDVELRCDPISGHTALYWYRQSLGQGLEFLIYFQGNSAPDKSGLPSDRFSAERTGGSVSTLTIQRTQQEDSAVYLCASRSGTGADEQYFGPGTRLTVT.